This is a list of T cell receptor beta chains from one sample in a study of cytomegalovirus exposure and HLA in healthy donors. Sequencing used immunoSEQ multiplex PCR; TCRdb keeps in-frame clones, though not all of them. Among about 180,000 clones listed, 80% were seen once. The sequenced material came from PBMCs. These receptors were collected from a woman aged 25 to 45 in good health and CMV-seronegative. CDR3s include the opening cysteine and the closing phenylalanine or tryptophan. Fields, in order: J gene, clone size, D gene, V gene, CDR3 DNA, CDR3 protein. The D gene is left open where the match is weak. A row's size may be missing; if present it is once, few, many or a size class.

TRBJ2-3,-,-,TRBV6-6,TGTGCCAGCAGCTGGACTCGCACAGATACGCAGTATTTT,CASSWTRTDTQYF
TRBJ1-6,-,-,TRBV30,TGTGCCTGGGATCCACAGGGACCTAATTCACCCCTCCACTTT,CAWDPQGPNSPLHF
TRBJ2-7,-,-,TRBV7-2,TGTGCCAGCAGCTTAGTTGGGGCGATCGAGCAGTACTTC,CASSLVGAIEQYF
TRBJ2-2,-,TRBD1,TRBV6-5,TGTGCCAGCAGCCGACCAGGGGGCACCGGGGAGCTGTTTTTT,CASSRPGGTGELFF
TRBJ1-6,once,-,TRBV29-1,TGCAGCGTTGGACAGTCTAATAATTCACCCCTCCACTTT,CSVGQSNNSPLHF
TRBJ2-5,-,-,TRBV29-1,TGCAGCGTTGAAGTAACAGGGAGGGGGGAGACCCAGTACTTC,CSVEVTGRGETQYF
TRBJ1-2,few,TRBD1,TRBV4-3,TGCGCCAGCAGCCAGGACAGGGTTTTGCGTGGCTACACCTTC,CASSQDRVLRGYTF
TRBJ2-7,-,TRBD1,TRBV7-3,TGTGCCAGCAGCTTAGATGCCGGGACAGGGGGATACGAGCAGTACTTC,CASSLDAGTGGYEQYF
TRBJ1-4,-,-,TRBV5-4,TGTGCCAGCAGCTTTGGGGGCGCCGGGAATGAAAAACTGTTTTTT,CASSFGGAGNEKLFF
TRBJ2-3,-,TRBD2,TRBV5-4,TGTGCCAGCGTGCGTCAGGCTAGCGGGGGGTACGGCACAGATACGCAGTATTTT,CASVRQASGGYGTDTQYF
TRBJ2-7,-,TRBD2,TRBV30,TGTGCCTGGAATCCGACTAGCACACTCCACGAGCAGTACTTC,CAWNPTSTLHEQYF
TRBJ2-1,-,-,TRBV7-2,TGTGCCAGCAAGGAGGGGGCGCAAGTGAATGAGCAGTTCTTC,CASKEGAQVNEQFF
TRBJ1-5,few,TRBD1,TRBV27,TGTGCCAGCAGTTTAGGCAGGGCCACAGGGGCCCAGCATTTT,CASSLGRATGAQHF
TRBJ2-1,-,-,TRBV5-1,TGCGCCAGCAGACCCGCAGGGGTCTCCTACAATGAGCAGTTCTTC,CASRPAGVSYNEQFF
TRBJ1-5,-,TRBD1,TRBV7-9,TGTGCCAGCAGTCAGACAGGGGAAGCTCAGCCCCAGCATTTT,CASSQTGEAQPQHF
TRBJ1-5,-,-,TRBV2,TGTGCCAGCCGGTACAGGGTTCTTCAGCCCCAGCATTTT,CASRYRVLQPQHF
TRBJ1-1,-,-,TRBV25-1,TGTGCCAGCAGTGAATTCGCTGAAGCTTTCTTT,CASSEFAEAFF
TRBJ2-7,-,TRBD2,TRBV4-2,TGTGCCAGCAGCCAAGACGAGACTAGCGGTTACGAGCAGTACTTC,CASSQDETSGYEQYF
TRBJ1-1,-,-,TRBV27,TGTGCCAGCAGTTTAAGCCAGGGAGGGGCTGAAGCTTTCTTT,CASSLSQGGAEAFF
TRBJ1-4,few,-,TRBV6-5,TGTGCCAGCAGCAGAACAGGTGAAAAACTGTTTTTT,CASSRTGEKLFF
TRBJ1-5,-,TRBD1,TRBV7-6,TGTGCCAGCAGCCCCGACAGGGTCGGTCAGCCCCAGCATTTT,CASSPDRVGQPQHF
TRBJ2-1,-,-,TRBV7-2,TGTGCCAGCAGCTTAGTTGGAGGCGATGAGCAGTTCTTC,CASSLVGGDEQFF